This T cell receptor beta chain was sequenced during a study of blood T cell repertoires in COVID-19 (dated by TCRdb to 2020 to 2021). Regarding the research as a whole: Samples covering the acute and convalescent phases of COVID-19 were provided by collaborators in the United States, Italy and Spain. The material from the prospective study consisted of cDNA or gDNA derived from T cells, B-cell-depleted T cells, or PBMCs. The dataset comprised deeply sampled blood TCRbeta repertoires from subjects exposed to, actively infected with, or recovered from COVID-19. The repertoires were made available in a free public database intended to serve as a resource for research on the immune response to SARS-CoV-2. The samples were drawn from two sources: the first 160 participants of the ongoing ImmuneRACE study, and fewer than 1,500 subjects contributed by 6 global collaborators. The sample metadata nearly always contained a de-identified subject ID, COVID-19 status, age in years and sex. Where available, HLA class I and class II types were obtained from metadata supplied by the sample provider rather than from assay-based typing. Study-wide findings and limitations: The amount of clinical and demographic metadata varied by source and participant and was provided uncurated.

The immunoSEQ Assay, a bias-controlled multiplex PCR, was used to amplify TCRbeta CDR3 regions from genomic DNA. The original methods were these. The number of nucleated cells in each sample was estimated from the amplification of reference gene primers within the assay. To quantify the absolute abundance of each unique TCRbeta CDR3 rearrangement, sequence reads were collapsed and filtered. For each sample, productive Simpson clonality was calculated by taking the square root of Simpson's diversity index across productive rearrangements. The table comes from immuneACCESS by way of TCRdb, which keeps in-frame sequences with V and J called. Part of the clones is missing from these tables; in studies checked, under half for an unresolved V gene and the rest for unknown reasons. Clone size and the V and J calls come from that table; the DNA yielded D and trimming. A total of 200,000 or so clones appear in this sample, about 88% of them only once. The ten largest make up 3% to 3.5% of the sample.

Each collaborating institution followed its own protocols to collect whole blood in K2EDTA tubes. Collaborator samples were shipped for TCRbeta analysis as frozen whole blood, isolated PBMCs, or DNA extracted from either sample type. This clone turned up a few times. Its antigen has not been determined. Nothing much larger sits one base from this clone, and base qualities are not available. According to the germline V gene (reference sequence), CDR1 reads MNHEY and CDR2 reads SMNVEV. The CDR3 sequence holds 16 residues, the cysteine and phenylalanine included. Only CDR3 DNA remains: 48 bases, in frame from the first base. Trimming takes 2 bases from V and 5 bases from J, and the germline ends sit 15 bases apart.

The specimen sequenced was peripheral blood. The chain is encoded by TRBV27 joined to TRBJ2-2; TRBD2 is possibly the D segment (5 matching bases). This sequence originates from a man aged 60 to 75 with acute or convalescent COVID-19. Read as DNA, the sequence is TGTGCCAGCAGTTTAGCGGTGGGGAGTGGAACCGGGGAGCTGTTTTTT. It specifies CASSLAVGSGTGELFF.